This T cell receptor beta chain was sequenced during a study of cytomegalovirus exposure and HLA in healthy donors. Study-level information: In terms of ancestry, the Caucasian-associated cluster contained 80% to 90% of the 398 genotyped donors.

Study-wide findings and caveats: As a later analysis revealed, most CMV-associated TCR beta chains appeared HLA-restricted. The study labeled 164 TCR beta chains cytomegalovirus-associated. TCR beta chain V- and J-gene trimming was linked, in a later analysis, to a missense variant in DCLRE1C.

Use of 60 Vbeta and 13 Jbeta primers characterized the PCR. Clones were read by immunoSEQ multiplex PCR, and TCRdb kept only the in-frame ones, dropping some. Found here are about 120,000 clones, 60% to 75% of them singletons; the top ten hold less than 3.5%. Germline lookup yields CDR1 SGHDN and CDR2 FVKESK. Trimming cost V 8 bases and J 9 bases; bases outside gene matches: 5. The CDR3 is 11 residues long. With respect to this clone: Its antigen is not identified.

This sequence originates from a woman aged 40 to 50 in good health and CMV-seropositive. The sequenced sample was PBMCs. The gene calls are TRBV14 and TRBJ2-5, with 8 bases aligning to TRBD2. The CDR3 nucleotides read TGTGCCAGCGGAGTAGCGGGGCCCCAGTACTTC. Translation gives CASGVAGPQYF.